This TCR beta chain is drawn from a study of T-cell reconstitution after alpha-beta-depleted transplantation in children. With regard to this clonotype: As yet, its antigen is unknown.

A library of TCRbeta sequences, prepared with unique molecular identifiers, was generated. In TCRdb, the PCR reads were re-called with MiXCR into one record per CDR3 protein. The data show 440,000 or so distinct CDR3 sequences, over 40% seen once. V was pared by 8 bases and J by 7 bases, with 24 bases between. Germline-derived CDR1 and CDR2 are MNHNS and SASEGT. This CDR3 spans 16 amino acids. Findings of the study overall: Expanded graft clones numbering several hundred reportedly gave rise to alpha-beta T cells about two months after transplant.

The chain joins TRBV6-1 to TRBJ1-5; D remains unclear. This clonotype was obtained from a girl aged 2 to 9 with aplastic anemia, due to receive a stem cell transplant. This material consisted of PBMCs, taken before TCRalphabeta/CD19-depleted stem cell transplant. The CDR3 nucleotides are TGTGCCAGCCGACTGCATTCAACAGTGTCGGGACAGCCCCAGCATTTT. Translated: CASRLHSTVSGQPQHF.